This T cell receptor beta chain was profiled in a study of T cell responses to AZD1222 COVID-19 vaccine. Findings of the study overall: Donors skewed white British and female; clonal diversity was possibly underestimated. Repertoires were collected only later (after the peak T cell response had occurred).

Profiled with immunoSEQ multiplex PCR; TCRdb holds only in-frame clones, not every one. The repertoire holds some 140,000 clones, with under 95% as singletons. The germline gives CDR1 SGHRS, CDR2 YFSETQ. The J segment lost 0 bases and the V segment lost 5 bases, leaving 7 bases of the junction unmatched. The CDR3 is made up of 15 amino acids. On this clone: Its antigen is unidentified.

The input for sequencing was peripheral blood, taken on day 0 of AZD1222 vaccination. This receptor was obtained from an adult in good health. The chain joins TRBV5-1 to TRBJ1-1, with 7 bases identical to TRBD1. This chain's CDR3 is CASSSDRRMNTEAFF. The CDR3 DNA reads TGCGCCAGCAGTTCGGACAGGCGAATGAACACTGAAGCTTTCTTT. Supplemented by reference TRBV5-1 and TRBJ1-1, the full variable domain reads KAGVTQTPRYLIKTRGQQVTLSCSPISGHRSVSWYQQTPGQGLQFLFEYFSETQRNKGNFPGRFSGRQFSNSRSEMNVSTLELGDSALYLCASSSDRRMNTEAFFGQGTRLTVV.